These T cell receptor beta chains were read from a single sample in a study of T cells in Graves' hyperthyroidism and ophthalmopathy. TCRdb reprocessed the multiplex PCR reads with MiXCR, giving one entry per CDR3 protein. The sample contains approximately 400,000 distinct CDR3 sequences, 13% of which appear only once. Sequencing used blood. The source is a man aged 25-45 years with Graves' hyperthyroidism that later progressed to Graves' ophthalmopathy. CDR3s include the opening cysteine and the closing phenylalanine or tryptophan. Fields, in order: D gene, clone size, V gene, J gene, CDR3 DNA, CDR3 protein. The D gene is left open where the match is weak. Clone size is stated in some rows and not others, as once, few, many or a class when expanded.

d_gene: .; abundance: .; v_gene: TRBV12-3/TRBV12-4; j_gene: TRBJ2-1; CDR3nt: TGTGCCAGCTTCAGCGGATACAATGAGCAGTTCTTC; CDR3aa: CASFSGYNEQFF
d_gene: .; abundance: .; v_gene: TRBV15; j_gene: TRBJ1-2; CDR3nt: TGTGCCACCAGCGGCCCCCTTCGGTCAGGGACCGACTTTGACTATGGCTACACCTTC; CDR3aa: CATSGPLRSGTDFDYGYTF
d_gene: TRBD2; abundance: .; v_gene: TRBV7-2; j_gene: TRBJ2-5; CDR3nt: TGTGCCAGCAGCTTAGCGTTAGCGGGGGGAATCCGCGAGACCCAGTACTTC; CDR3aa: CASSLALAGGIRETQYF
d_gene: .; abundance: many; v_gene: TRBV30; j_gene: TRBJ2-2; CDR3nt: TGTGCCTCGCGGACCTCGAACACCGGGGAGCTGTTTTTT; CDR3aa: CASRTSNTGELFF
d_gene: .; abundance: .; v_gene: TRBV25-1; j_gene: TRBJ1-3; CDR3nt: TGTGCCAGCAGTGAATGGCCAGATCCGAACTCTGGAAACACCATATATTTT; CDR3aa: CASSEWPDPNSGNTIYF
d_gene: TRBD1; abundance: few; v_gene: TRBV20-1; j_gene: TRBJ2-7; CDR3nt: TGCAGTGCAAAAACCGGGACAGGCGAATACGAGCAGTACTTC; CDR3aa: CSAKTGTGEYEQYF
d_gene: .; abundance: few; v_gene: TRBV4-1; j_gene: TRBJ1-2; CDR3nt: TGCGCCAGCAGCCCCCTCGGTGGGGTTGACGGCTACACCTTC; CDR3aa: CASSPLGGVDGYTF
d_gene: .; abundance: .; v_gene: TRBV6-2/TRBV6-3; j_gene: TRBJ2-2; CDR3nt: TGTGCCAGCAGTGGGTCCCTAGGCCCCGGGGAGCTGTTTTTT; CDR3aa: CASSGSLGPGELFF
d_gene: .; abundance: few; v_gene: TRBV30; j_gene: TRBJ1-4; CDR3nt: TGTGCCTGGTCCAAGGCGGCAGGGGAAAAACTGTTTTTT; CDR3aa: CAWSKAAGEKLFF
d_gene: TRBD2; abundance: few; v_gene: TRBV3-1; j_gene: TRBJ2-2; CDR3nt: TGTGCCAGCAGTTGGATTAGCGGGGGGGAGAACACCGGGGAGCTGTTTTTT; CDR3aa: CASSWISGGENTGELFF
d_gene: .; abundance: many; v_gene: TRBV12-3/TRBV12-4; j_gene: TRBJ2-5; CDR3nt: TGTGCCAGCAGTCTCCTTGACGGGCCGGAGACCCAGTACTTC; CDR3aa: CASSLLDGPETQYF
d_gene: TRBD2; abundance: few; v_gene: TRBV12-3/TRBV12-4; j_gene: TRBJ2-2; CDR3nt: TGTGCCAGCAGTTCAGGGGCGGGAGGCACCGGGGAGCTGTTTTTT; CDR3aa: CASSSGAGGTGELFF
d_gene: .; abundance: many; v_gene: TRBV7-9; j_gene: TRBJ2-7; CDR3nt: TGTGCCAGCAGCTCAAAGACCGGCCCCCCCTACGAGCAGTACTTC; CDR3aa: CASSSKTGPPYEQYF
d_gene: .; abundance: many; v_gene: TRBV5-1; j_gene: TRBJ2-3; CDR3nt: TGTGCCAGCAGCTCAGGGACTAGCACAGATACGCAGTATTTT; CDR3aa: CASSSGTSTDTQYF
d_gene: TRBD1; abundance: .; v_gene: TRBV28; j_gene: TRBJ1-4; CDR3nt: TGTGCCAGCAGTGATCCGGGACAGGGTGAAAAACTGTTTTTT; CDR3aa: CASSDPGQGEKLFF
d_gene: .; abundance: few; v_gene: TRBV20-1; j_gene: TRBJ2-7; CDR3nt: TGCAGTGAACGACCAGCAACCTCCTACGAGCAGTACTTC; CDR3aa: CSERPATSYEQYF
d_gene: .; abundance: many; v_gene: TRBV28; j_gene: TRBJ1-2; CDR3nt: TGTGCCAGCAGGGCCTCAGGCTACTATGGCTACACCTTC; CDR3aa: CASRASGYYGYTF
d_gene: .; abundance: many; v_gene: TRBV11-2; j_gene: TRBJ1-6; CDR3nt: TGTGCCAGCAGCTTGTACAGTAATCCACCCCTCCACTTT; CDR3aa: CASSLYSNPPLHF
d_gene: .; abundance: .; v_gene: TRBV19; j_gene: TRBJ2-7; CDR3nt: TGTGCCAGTACCAGCCCATCCACGACTACGGAGCAGTACTTC; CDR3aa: CASTSPSTTTEQYF
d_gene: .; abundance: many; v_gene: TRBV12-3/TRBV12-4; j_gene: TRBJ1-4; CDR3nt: TGTGCCAGCAGCAGGGGAGGAAAACTGTTTTTT; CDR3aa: CASSRGGKLFF
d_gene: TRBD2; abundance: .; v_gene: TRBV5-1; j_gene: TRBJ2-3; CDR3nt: TGCGCCAGCAGCCATAGCGGGACTAGCACAGATACGCAGTATTTT; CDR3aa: CASSHSGTSTDTQYF
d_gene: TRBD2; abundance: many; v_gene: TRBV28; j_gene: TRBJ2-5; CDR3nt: TGTGCCAGCAAAAGGACTAGCAGGAGGGTAGAGACCCAGTACTTC; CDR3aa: CASKRTSRRVETQYF
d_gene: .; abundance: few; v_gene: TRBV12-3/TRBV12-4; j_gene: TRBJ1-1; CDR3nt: TGTGCCAGCAGTCCACAACAGGGTTTCGGCACTGAAGCTTTCTTT; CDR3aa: CASSPQQGFGTEAFF
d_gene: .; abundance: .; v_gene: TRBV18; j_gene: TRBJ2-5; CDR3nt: TGTGCCAGTTCCGAGAACCAGGGAGAGAAGGGAGAGACCCAGTACTTC; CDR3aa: CASSENQGEKGETQYF
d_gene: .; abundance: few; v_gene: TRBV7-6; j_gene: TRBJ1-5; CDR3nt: TGTGCCAGCAGCTTAGCCCAGGCGGGAATGAATCAGCCCCAGCATTTT; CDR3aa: CASSLAQAGMNQPQHF
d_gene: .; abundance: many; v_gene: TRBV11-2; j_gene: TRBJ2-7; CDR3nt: TGTGCCAGCAGCTCCACCGTTACCTACGAGCAGTACTTC; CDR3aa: CASSSTVTYEQYF
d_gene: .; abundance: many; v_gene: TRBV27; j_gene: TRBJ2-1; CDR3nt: TGTGCCAGCAGTCACCTAGGGGTCCAAACCAGCTCCTACAATGAGCAGTTCTTC; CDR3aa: CASSHLGVQTSSYNEQFF
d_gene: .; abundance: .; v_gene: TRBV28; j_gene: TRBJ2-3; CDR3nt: TGTGCCAGCAGTTTGGCGCGCTTAGTCCCAGATACGCAGTATTTT; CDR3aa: CASSLARLVPDTQYF
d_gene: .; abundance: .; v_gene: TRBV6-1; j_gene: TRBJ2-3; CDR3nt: TGTGCCAGCAGTGAAATACGTTCCGCGGCAGATACGCAGTATTTT; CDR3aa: CASSEIRSAADTQYF
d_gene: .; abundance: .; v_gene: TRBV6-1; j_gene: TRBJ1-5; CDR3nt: TGTGCCAGCAGAGACACTAGCAATCAGCCCCAGCATTTT; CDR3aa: CASRDTSNQPQHF
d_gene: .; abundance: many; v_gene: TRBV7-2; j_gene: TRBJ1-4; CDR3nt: TGTGCCAGCAGCTTAGGGCGTCGGGGACATACTAATGAAAAACTGTTTTTT; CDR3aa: CASSLGRRGHTNEKLFF
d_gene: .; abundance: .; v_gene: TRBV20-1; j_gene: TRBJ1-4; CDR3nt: TGCAGTGCTAGAGGGACATCAACTAATGAAAAACTGTTTTTT; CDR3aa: CSARGTSTNEKLFF
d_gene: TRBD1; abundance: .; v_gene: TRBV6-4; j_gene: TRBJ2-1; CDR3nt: TGTGCCAGCAAACAGGGGGCGTCGCTCAATGAGCAGTTCTTC; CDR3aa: CASKQGASLNEQFF
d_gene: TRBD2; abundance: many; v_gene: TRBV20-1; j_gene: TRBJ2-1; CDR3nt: TGCAGTGCTAGAGATAAGCGGGGGGGCCCCTACAATGAGCAGTTCTTC; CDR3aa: CSARDKRGGPYNEQFF
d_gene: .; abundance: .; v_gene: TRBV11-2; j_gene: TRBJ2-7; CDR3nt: TGTGCCAGCAGCCAAACACCAGGGACCGGGCAGTACTTC; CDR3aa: CASSQTPGTGQYF
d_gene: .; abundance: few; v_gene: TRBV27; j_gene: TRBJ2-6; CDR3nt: TGTGCCAGCAGTTTACTGACAGGCTCTGGGGCCAACGTCCTGACTTTC; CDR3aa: CASSLLTGSGANVLTF
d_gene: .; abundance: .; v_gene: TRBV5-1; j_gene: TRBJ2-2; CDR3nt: TGCGCCAGCAGCTTGTCTCTGGGATCCACCGGGGAGCTGTTTTTT; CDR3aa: CASSLSLGSTGELFF
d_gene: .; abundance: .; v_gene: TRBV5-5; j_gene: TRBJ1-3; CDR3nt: TGTGCCAGCAGCTTGGTTGGGGGGACTGGAAACACCATATATTTT; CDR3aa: CASSLVGGTGNTIYF
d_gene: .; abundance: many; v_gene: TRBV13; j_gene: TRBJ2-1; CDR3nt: TGTGCCAGCAGCCCCACCCGGATGCGGGGGCTTCATGAGCAGTTCTTC; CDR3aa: CASSPTRMRGLHEQFF
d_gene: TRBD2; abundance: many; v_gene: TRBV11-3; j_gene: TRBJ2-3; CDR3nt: TGTGCCAGCAGCCAAGGGACTAGCGGGGGGCCAGATACGCAGTATTTT; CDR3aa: CASSQGTSGGPDTQYF
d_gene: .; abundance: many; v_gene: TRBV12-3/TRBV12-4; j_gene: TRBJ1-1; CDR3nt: TGTGCCAGCAGTTCCTCAGCAGCAACTGAAGCTTTCTTT; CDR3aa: CASSSSAATEAFF
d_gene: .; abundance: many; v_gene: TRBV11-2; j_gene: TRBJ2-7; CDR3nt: TGTGCCAGCAGCGACGGACAGATCTACGAGCAGTACTTC; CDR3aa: CASSDGQIYEQYF
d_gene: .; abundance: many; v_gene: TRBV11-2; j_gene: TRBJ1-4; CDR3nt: TGTGCCAGCAGCTTAGAAGGTTTTCTGGGGGAAAAACTGTTTTTT; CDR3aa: CASSLEGFLGEKLFF
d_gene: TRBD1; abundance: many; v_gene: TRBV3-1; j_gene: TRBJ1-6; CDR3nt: TGTGCCAGCAGCTCCGGGACAGCCAATTCACCCCTCCACTTT; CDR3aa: CASSSGTANSPLHF
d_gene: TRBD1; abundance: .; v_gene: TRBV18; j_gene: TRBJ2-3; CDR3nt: TGTGCCAGCTCACCTCGACAGGGGGCTAGCACAGATACGCAGTATTTT; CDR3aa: CASSPRQGASTDTQYF
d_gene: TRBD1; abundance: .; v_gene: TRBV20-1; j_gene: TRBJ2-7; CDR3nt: TGCAGTGCCCCGATTAGGGGACAGGGCTCCTACGAGCAGTACTTC; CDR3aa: CSAPIRGQGSYEQYF
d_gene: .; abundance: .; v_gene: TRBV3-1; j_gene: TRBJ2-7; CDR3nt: TGTGCCAGCAGGCAAGAACCGGCAGGGATCGACGATCAGTACTTC; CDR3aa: CASRQEPAGIDDQYF
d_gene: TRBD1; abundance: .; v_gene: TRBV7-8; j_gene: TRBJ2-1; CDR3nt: TGTGCCAGCACCCCGACAGGGTCCCAATACAATGAGCAGTTCTTC; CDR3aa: CASTPTGSQYNEQFF
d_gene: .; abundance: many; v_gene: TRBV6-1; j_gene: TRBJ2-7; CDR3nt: TGTGCCAGCAGTGAATTGGGCTACAGTCTCTCGTACGAGCAGTACTTC; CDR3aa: CASSELGYSLSYEQYF
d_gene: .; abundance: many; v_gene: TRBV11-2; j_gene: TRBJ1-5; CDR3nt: TGTGCCAGCAGCTTACGGGCGGGGGGGGATCAGCCCCAGCATTTT; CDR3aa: CASSLRAGGDQPQHF
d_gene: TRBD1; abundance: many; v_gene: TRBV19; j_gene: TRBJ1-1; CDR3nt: TGTGCCAGTAGTAGGGACAGGGACACTGAAGCTTTCTTT; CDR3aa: CASSRDRDTEAFF
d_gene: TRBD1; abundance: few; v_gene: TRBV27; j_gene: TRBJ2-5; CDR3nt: TGTGCCAGCAGTTCCGGGACAGGGAGTTTATGGGAGTACTTC; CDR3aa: CASSSGTGSLWEYF
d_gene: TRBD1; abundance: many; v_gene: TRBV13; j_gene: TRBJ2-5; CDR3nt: TGTGCCAGCAGCCGGGACAGGGCCTTTCAAGAGACCCAGTACTTC; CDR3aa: CASSRDRAFQETQYF
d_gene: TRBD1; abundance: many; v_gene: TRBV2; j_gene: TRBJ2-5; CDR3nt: TGTGCCAGCAGTCTTAATAGACAGGGGATCGGAGAGACCCAGTACTTC; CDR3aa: CASSLNRQGIGETQYF